This is a list of T cell receptor beta chains from one sample in a study of control samples from healthy donors and cancer patients. Profiling relied on immunoSEQ multiplex PCR, and the TCRdb table lists in-frame clones only, not all of them. The table records around 76,000 clones, approximately 94% of them present only once. Sequencing input: blood. The receptors stem from a woman aged 40 to 49 in good health. CDR3s include the opening cysteine and the closing phenylalanine or tryptophan. A D gene is named only where the DNA matches it firmly. Clone size is stated in some rows and not others, as once, few, many or a class when expanded.

j_call v_call clone_size d_call cdr3_nt cdr3_aa
TRBJ1-5 TRBV5-1 - - TGCGCCAGCAGGTTGGGGGCCGGCAATCAGCCCCAGCATTTT CASRLGAGNQPQHF
TRBJ2-2 TRBV7-8 - - TGTGCCAGCAGCACCCTAATACAGAACACCGGGGAGCTGTTTTTT CASSTLIQNTGELFF
TRBJ2-1 TRBV4-3 - TRBD1 TGCGCCAGCAGCCAAGATCCACGACAGGGGGGTTTTGAGCAGTTCTTC CASSQDPRQGGFEQFF
TRBJ2-1 TRBV6-4 few TRBD2 TGTGCCAGCAGTGACTCGACTAGCGGGGTCGATGAGCAGTTCTTC CASSDSTSGVDEQFF
TRBJ2-7 TRBV7-9 - TRBD1 TGTGCCAGCAGCCCTACCGGGACAGGAGTCTACGAGCAGTACTTC CASSPTGTGVYEQYF
TRBJ1-2 TRBV4-1 - - TGCGCCAGCAGCCAAGAGTCCAGGCGCTATGGCTACACCTTC CASSQESRRYGYTF
TRBJ1-2 TRBV7-8 - - TGTGCCAGCAGCTTGGACAAGCTGACTTATGGCTACACCTTC CASSLDKLTYGYTF
TRBJ2-2 TRBV2 - - TGTGCCAGCAGTGAGCGACCGACCGGGGAGCTGTTTTTT CASSERPTGELFF
TRBJ2-1 TRBV30 - - TGTGCCTGGAGTGAACAGCTGAACAATGAGCAGTTCTTC CAWSEQLNNEQFF
TRBJ2-1 TRBV7-9 - TRBD2 TGTGCCAGCAGCTTAACGCAGGCGGGAGAGGGTGAGCAGTTCTTC CASSLTQAGEGEQFF
TRBJ2-3 TRBV7-2 few - TGTGCCAGCAGCTTAAAATTGCTGGGTTCGGTTACGCAGTATTTT CASSLKLLGSVTQYF
TRBJ1-3 TRBV6-5 once - TGTGCCAGCGAACAGTCTTGGGCCTCTGGAAACACCATATATTTT CASEQSWASGNTIYF
TRBJ1-2 TRBV10-3 - - TGTGCCATCAGCCCCGGGACGGCAAAAGACACCTTC CAISPGTAKDTF
TRBJ2-4 TRBV10-3 - - TGTGCCATCAGTGTGGCAGGGGCGGACATTCAGTACTTC CAISVAGADIQYF
TRBJ2-3 TRBV6-5 - TRBD2 TGTGCCAGCCTTCTAGCGGTATACACAGATACGCAGTATTTT CASLLAVYTDTQYF
TRBJ2-7 TRBV7-9 - TRBD2 TGTGCCAGCACCACGATCCTAGCGGACTCCTACGAGCAGTACTTC CASTTILADSYEQYF
TRBJ2-7 TRBV20-1 - - TGCAGTGCTACCCTCGAGCAGTACTTC CSATLEQYF
TRBJ2-7 TRBV19 - - TGTGCCAGTAGTATGGGGCTGTATTCCTCCTACGAGCAGTACTTC CASSMGLYSSYEQYF
TRBJ1-2 TRBV15 once - TGTGCCACCAGCGGGTACCGCCAAGGACAGAACTATGGCTACACCTTC CATSGYRQGQNYGYTF
TRBJ2-1 TRBV5-1 - TRBD2 TGCGCCAGCAGCTCGCCAGGTGGCGGGGGGTTTAATGAGCAGTTCTTC CASSSPGGGGFNEQFF
TRBJ2-1 TRBV2 - TRBD1 TGTGCCAGCAGCGGACAGGGGGGCGGGGGCGAGCAGTTCTTC CASSGQGGGGEQFF
TRBJ2-7 TRBV11-2 - - TGTGCCAGCAGCTCCCCTACTTACGAGCAGTACTTC CASSSPTYEQYF
TRBJ2-2 TRBV12-2 - - TGTGCAAGTCGCTTAGAAACCTGGGGGTTCACCGGGGAGCTGTTTTTT CASRLETWGFTGELFF
TRBJ1-1 TRBV11-3 - TRBD1 TGTGCCAGCAGCCCGACAGGGAGCTACACTGAAGCTTTCTTT CASSPTGSYTEAFF
TRBJ2-4 TRBV19 - - TGTGCCAGTAGTATAGATAGGAAGGACATTCAGTACTTC CASSIDRKDIQYF
TRBJ2-1 TRBV9 - TRBD2 TGTGCCAGCAGCCGGGGGGGATCCTACAATGAGCAGTTCTTC CASSRGGSYNEQFF
TRBJ1-6 TRBV30 - - TGTGCCTGGAGTGGGACCTTCGACGGTATCCTTAATTCACCCCTCCACTTT CAWSGTFDGILNSPLHF
TRBJ2-5 TRBV25-1 - - TGTGCCAGCAGTGAACGACAGTTGCAAGAGACCCAGTACTTC CASSERQLQETQYF
TRBJ2-5 TRBV10-1 - TRBD2 TGCGCCAGCATGCTAGCGGGCCAAGAGACCCAGTACTTC CASMLAGQETQYF
TRBJ2-7 TRBV18 - TRBD1 TGTGCCAGCTCACCGGGACAGGGGGCTTACGAGCAGTACTTC CASSPGQGAYEQYF
TRBJ1-6 TRBV7-8 - - TGTGCCAGCAGCCTATACGGCCCTACCTACGGTTCACCCCTCCACTTT CASSLYGPTYGSPLHF
TRBJ1-6 TRBV5-4 - - TGTGCCAGCAGCTTGGGAGGCGGTGGGAATTCACCCCTCCACTTT CASSLGGGGNSPLHF
TRBJ2-7 TRBV19 - - TGTGCCAGTAGTATAGATTGGACAGCCTACGAGCAGTACTTC CASSIDWTAYEQYF
TRBJ2-1 TRBV27 - TRBD2 TGTGCCAGCAGTTTCTCTAGCGGGAGAGACCTCTACAATGAGCAGTTCTTC CASSFSSGRDLYNEQFF
TRBJ1-1 TRBV24-1 - - TGTGTGACCGGGCCCCAGGCATTGGAGACTGAAGCTTTCTTT CVTGPQALETEAFF
TRBJ2-3 TRBV24-1 - TRBD1 TGTGCCACCAGTGATCATGGGACAGCTCATACGCAGTATTTT CATSDHGTAHTQYF
TRBJ2-1 TRBV20-1 - - TGCAGTGCCCACGGGGTTGGTGAGCAGTTCTTC CSAHGVGEQFF
TRBJ2-7 TRBV3-1/TRBV3-2 - - TGTGCCAGCAGCCAAGTTTTCGCAGGGAGATTCGAGCAGTACTTC CASSQVFAGRFEQYF
TRBJ1-2 TRBV29-1 - - TGCAGCGTTAGTTCAGGGGATGGCTACACCTTC CSVSSGDGYTF
TRBJ2-7 TRBV19 - - TGTGCCAGTAGTAACCTTTACGAGCAGTACTTC CASSNLYEQYF
TRBJ1-6 TRBV3-1/TRBV3-2 - TRBD1 TGTGCCAGCAGCCAAGGACAGGGGGCGAATTCACCCCTCCACTTT CASSQGQGANSPLHF
TRBJ1-5 TRBV6-5 - - TGTGCCAGCAGGCCCGACAGGAATCAGCCCCAGCATTTT CASRPDRNQPQHF
TRBJ1-2 TRBV10-3 - - TGTGCCATCAGTGAACAGGAGGACTATGGCTACACCTTC CAISEQEDYGYTF
TRBJ2-3 TRBV12-3/TRBV12-4 - - TGTGCCAGCAGCCGGAGGGATGGGAATACGCAGTATTTT CASSRRDGNTQYF
TRBJ2-1 TRBV3-1/TRBV3-2 - TRBD2 TGTGCCAGCAGCCGGGCCTCCGGGACTAGCGGGGCGGATGAGCAGTTCTTC CASSRASGTSGADEQFF
TRBJ2-3 TRBV12-5 once - TGTGCTAGTGGTTTGGTAGGGTTAGCGACGCAGTATTTT CASGLVGLATQYF
TRBJ1-6 TRBV30 - - TGTGCCTGGAGTCTCCAGCTCTCCTATAATTCACCCCTCCACTTT CAWSLQLSYNSPLHF
TRBJ1-2 TRBV4-1 - TRBD1 TGCGCCAGCAGCTCTACAGGGGGCGATGGCTACACCTTC CASSSTGGDGYTF
TRBJ2-2 TRBV2 - TRBD1 TGTGCCAGCAGCGGACAGGGGATGCCCGGGGAGCTGTTTTTT CASSGQGMPGELFF
TRBJ2-7 TRBV7-9 once - TGTGCCAGCAGCTTTCACGGTCTAGGTTCCGAGCAGTACTTC CASSFHGLGSEQYF
TRBJ1-2 TRBV27 - - TGTGCCAGCAGTCTCCAGGGGACGGAGGATGGCTACACCTTC CASSLQGTEDGYTF
TRBJ1-2 TRBV24-1 - TRBD1 TGTGCCACCAGTACCCACCGGGGACAGTCGTATGGCTACACCTTC CATSTHRGQSYGYTF
TRBJ1-3 TRBV11-2 - - TGTGCCAGCAGCTTACAAAGCTCTGGAAACACCATATATTTT CASSLQSSGNTIYF
TRBJ1-1 TRBV7-9 - TRBD1 TGTGCCAGCAGCTTCCGGGACAGGGGATTGAACACTGAAGCTTTCTTT CASSFRDRGLNTEAFF
TRBJ2-1 TRBV7-8 - TRBD2 TGTGCCAGCAGCTACCCGGGACTAGCGGAGGCCAATGAGCAGTTCTTC CASSYPGLAEANEQFF